The 25 T cell receptor beta chains in this list originate from one sample, sequenced in a study of T cell changes during pregnancy in multiple sclerosis. Method: immunoSEQ multiplex PCR; TCRdb's copy keeps in-frame clones and lacks some. The data contain about 40,000 clones, about 85% of them singletons. The source was CD4+ T cells from peripheral blood mononuclear cells, collected in the second trimester of pregnancy. The receptors were sampled from a female donor with multiple sclerosis, enrolled in a pregnancy study.

The chain couples TRBV7-2 to TRBJ2-5, with D maybe TRBD1 (5 bases). The V gene's germline CDR1 is SGHTA and CDR2 FQGNSA. The CDR3 covers 14 residues. Between the trimmed V and J ends, which lost 5 bases and 3 bases, there was a span of 13 bases. CDR3 in DNA: TGTGCCAGCAGCCGACAGCCCGATAAAGAGACCCAGTACTTC. It yields the protein CASSRQPDKETQYF. The variable domain in full, completed from reference TRBV7-2 and TRBJ2-5, reads GAGVSQSPSNKVTEKGKDVELRCDPISGHTALYWYRQSLGQGLEFLIYFQGNSAPDKSGLPSDRFSAERTGGSVSTLTIQRTQQEDSAVYLCASSRQPDKETQYFGPGTRLLVL.

The gene calls are TRBV7-3 and TRBJ2-2, with 11 positions matching TRBD2. V shed 5 bases, J shed 3 bases, and the junction held 2 bases outside the gene matches. The CDR3 extends over 15 amino acids. From germline, CDR1 is SGHTA and CDR2 FQGTGA. The CDR3 nucleotides read TGTGCCAGCAGCCCACTAGCGGGAGACACCGGGGAGCTGTTTTTT. Its protein is CASSPLAGDTGELFF. The full variable domain, with the rest looked up from reference TRBV7-3 and TRBJ2-2, is GAGVSQTPSNKVTEKGKYVELRCDPISGHTALYWYRQSLGQGPEFLIYFQGTGAADDSGLPNDRFFAVRPEGSVSTLKIQRTERGDSAVYLCASSPLAGDTGELFFGEGSRLTVL.

The V and J genes are TRBV28 and TRBJ1-5; perhaps TRBD1 as D (5 bases). V was trimmed by 5 bases and J by 0 bases, leaving 11 bases between them. The CDR3 sequence is 15 residues long. Germline-derived CDR1 and CDR2 are MDHEN and SYDVKM. The CDR3: CASSEGLYSNQPQHF. CDR3 nucleotides: TGTGCCAGCAGTGAGGGACTTTATAGCAATCAGCCCCAGCATTTT.

The rearrangement links TRBV5-4 to TRBJ2-7; TRBD1 is a possible D gene (6 bases). V lost 1 base and J lost 5, with 19 bases in between. This CDR3 is 16 amino acids long. In germline, CDR1 is SGHNT, CDR2 YYREEE (reference sequence). For the CDR3, the DNA is TGTGCCAGCAGCTTGTGGGGATCATGGGGGCGAAACGAGCAGTACTTC. The encoded protein is CASSLWGSWGRNEQYF.

The chain links TRBV28 to TRBJ1-2, with a weak D call TRBD1 (5 bases). The CDR3 spans 13 residues. V lost 2 bases to trimming and J lost 3 bases, with 7 bases between them. Germline CDR1 MDHEN, CDR2 SYDVKM. The CDR3 DNA is TGTGCCAGCAGTTTACGACAGCACTATGGCTACACCTTC. Its translation is CASSLRQHYGYTF.

This chain connects TRBV5-8 to TRBJ1-5; D gene uncertain. CDR3 length equals 13 residues. The germline V gene has CDR1 SGHTS and CDR2 YDEGEE. V was shortened by 1 base and J by 4 bases, with 6 bases between the two germline ends. CDR3 region: CASSLTGNQPQHF. The CDR3 nucleotides read TGTGCCAGCAGCTTGACGGGGAATCAGCCCCAGCATTTT. Filled out from reference TRBV5-8 and TRBJ1-5, the complete variable domain reads EAGVTQSPTHLIKTRGQQATLRCSPISGHTSVYWYQQALGLGLQFLLWYDEGEERNRGNFPPRFSGRQFPNYSSELNVNALELEDSALYLCASSLTGNQPQHFGDGTRLSIL.

The chain couples TRBV21-1 to TRBJ2-5; TRBD1 is the table's D call and was not checked against the DNA. TRBV21-1 is reported as a pseudogene. CDR3 length: 16 amino acids. Written as DNA, the CDR3 is TGTGCCAGCAGCAAATGGTGGGGTACAGGCGAAGGGACCCAGTACTTC. Translating gives CASSKWWGTGEGTQYF.

Only a few counts were recorded for this clone. The chain uses TRBV2 and TRBJ2-3; 9 bases are a match to TRBD2. The germline V gene has CDR1 SNHLY and CDR2 FYNNEI. V shed 6 bases and J 5 bases; nucleotides not matched to a gene: 12. CDR3 length: 16 residues. CDR3 bases: TGTGCCAGCAGCCCAACAGGACTAGCGCCTGTAGATACGCAGTATTTT. Translation gives CASSPTGLAPVDTQYF.

A remark on this clone: Germline is not matched at one junction end, which may reflect a read error. The chain links TRBV27 to TRBJ2-3, with a weak D call TRBD2 (5 bases). The CDR3 spans 12 residues. Per germline, CDR1 MNHEY and CDR2 SMNVEV (reference sequence). CDR3 residues: CASRDPKSRAIF. The CDR3 DNA is TGTGCCAGCCGAGATCCCAAATCGAGGGCGATATTT.

The V and J genes are TRBV29-1 and TRBJ2-7, with D possibly being TRBD2 (5 bases). Trimming took 4 bases from V and 0 from J, leaving 7 bases between them. CDR1 and CDR2 (germline): SQVTM, ANQGSEA. This CDR3 contains 12 residues. The CDR3 here is CSVGLPSYEQYF. CDR3 sequence (DNA): TGCAGCGTTGGACTACCCTCCTACGAGCAGTACTTC.

The chain carries TRBV5-1 and TRBJ2-2, with a weak D call TRBD1 (6 bases). The CDR3 runs 16 residues. Trimming pared 3 bases from V and 2 bases from J, leaving 14 bases between. From germline, CDR1 is SGHRS and CDR2 YFSETQ. CDR3 nucleotide sequence: TGCGCCAGCAGCTCACCGGGACAAAGAAACACCGGGGAGCTGTTTTTT. It specifies CASSSPGQRNTGELFF.

This clone occurred once. This chain joins TRBV5-3 and TRBJ2-2; D might be TRBD1 (6 bases). TRBV5-3 is an ORF for which the function is uncertain. CDR3 length: 15 residues. Trimming removed 0 bases at V and 7 bases at J, with 13 bases between. The CDR3 spells CARSLVSQGHGELFF. CDR3 nucleotides: TGTGCCAGAAGCTTGGTGTCACAGGGACACGGGGAGCTGTTTTTT.

The rearrangement joins TRBV4-3 to TRBJ1-5; 8 nucleotides line up with TRBD1. The V gene's germline CDR1 is LGHNA and CDR2 YSLEER. The CDR3 runs 15 residues. Trimming cost V 0 bases and J 3 bases; bases outside gene matches: 1. CDR3 amino acids: CASSQDRGHNQPQHF. The CDR3 DNA reads as TGCGCCAGCAGCCAAGACAGGGGGCACAATCAGCCCCAGCATTTT.

This chain joins TRBV13 and TRBJ2-2, with D perhaps matching TRBD1 (6 bases). The germline gives CDR1 PRHDT, CDR2 FYEKMQ (reference sequence). V shed 3 bases and J shed 4 bases, with 12 bases lying between them. The CDR3 covers 15 residues. The CDR3 reads CASSFVSGATGELFF. Written as DNA, the CDR3 is TGTGCCAGCAGCTTTGTCTCAGGGGCCACCGGGGAGCTGTTTTTT.

In this sample, this clone turned up once. The V gene is TRBV18, the J gene TRBJ2-2; D not resolved. Trimming shortened V by 3 bases and J by 3 bases, and 2 bases separated the two germline ends. Germline CDR1 is KGHSH and CDR2 is LQKENI. The CDR3 consists of 12 residues. The CDR3: CASSPDTGELFF. The CDR3 nucleotides read TGTGCCAGCTCACCCGACACCGGGGAGCTGTTTTTT.

This clone appeared a few times. This chain joins TRBV4-2 and TRBJ1-1, with D possibly TRBD1 on 5 matching bases. The CDR3 is made up of 13 amino acids. The V gene lost 0 bases and the J gene lost 7 bases, with 9 bases spanning the gap. CDR1 and CDR2 (germline): LGHNA, YNFKEQ. The CDR3 bases are TGTGCCAGCAGCCAAGATTGGGGGGGTGAAGCTTTCTTT. Translating gives CASSQDWGGEAFF.

The V gene is TRBV6-1, the J gene TRBJ2-7; D is unclear. The CDR3 is 11 residues long. The germline V and J ends were trimmed by 4 bases and 3 bases, with 4 bases remaining between them. CDR1 MNHNS and CDR2 SASEGT come from the germline V gene. The CDR3 region is CASSVNYEQYF. Here the CDR3 DNA reads TGTGCCAGCAGTGTAAACTACGAGCAGTACTTC.

The chain uses TRBV5-1 and TRBJ1-1; 7 bases fit TRBD1. Germline lookup yields CDR1 SGHRS and CDR2 YFSETQ. The V segment lost 0 bases and the J segment 0 bases; nucleotides outside the gene matches: 5. The CDR3 loop spans 16 amino acids. DNA of the CDR3: TGCGCCAGCAGCTTGGACAGGGGAAGTATGAACACTGAAGCTTTCTTT. Translation: CASSLDRGSMNTEAFF.

This clone has only one observation. The gene calls are TRBV28 and TRBJ2-7; 9 bases are a match to TRBD1. The CDR3 totals 14 residues. The V gene's germline CDR1 is MDHEN and CDR2 SYDVKM. The trim removed 7 bases at V and 6 bases at J, leaving 10 bases unmatched. This CDR3 reads CASITGTGMREQYF. For the CDR3, the DNA is TGTGCCAGCATTACCGGGACAGGGATGCGCGAGCAGTACTTC.

J is TRBJ2-3 and V is TRBV5-8; TRBD1 aligns across 11 bases. With 4 bases clipped from V and 14 bases from J, the junction kept 6 bases outside the gene matches. CDR3 size: 12 residues. From germline, CDR1 is SGHTS and CDR2 YDEGEE. CDR3 sequence: CASSPDRGRLYF. CDR3 in DNA: TGTGCCAGCAGCCCGGACAGGGGGCGCCTGTATTTT.

The chain joins TRBV5-1 to TRBJ2-7; 13 bases are a match to TRBD2. CDR3 length equals 20 residues. V was clipped by 4 bases and J by 0 bases; unmatched bases: 16. CDR1 is SGHRS and CDR2 is YFSETQ in the germline V gene. CDR3 sequence: CASSPRSRTSGSPSSYEQYF. As DNA, the CDR3 is TGCGCCAGCAGCCCCAGATCAAGGACTAGCGGGAGCCCTAGCTCCTACGAGCAGTACTTC.

This chain links TRBV19 with TRBJ2-1; the D is unclear. V shed 5 bases and J shed 3 bases, with 14 bases lying between them. Germline CDR1 reads LNHDA; CDR2 reads SQIVND (reference sequence). This CDR3 is 15 amino acids long. The CDR3 region is CASSLTRNYYNEQFF. CDR3 nucleotide sequence: TGTGCCAGTAGTTTGACTCGAAACTACTACAATGAGCAGTTCTTC.

The gene calls are TRBV7-9 and TRBJ1-5; a possible D gene is TRBD1 (6 bases). Germline V CDR1 and CDR2: SEHNR, FQNEAQ (reference sequence). Trimming cost V 5 bases and J 7 bases, with 15 bases left between them. The CDR3 extends over 14 amino acids. CDR3 sequence: CASSNDRQEQPQHF. The CDR3 coding sequence is TGTGCCAGCAGCAACGACAGGCAGGAGCAGCCCCAGCATTTT.

This clone appeared once. The chain has TRBV6-1 and TRBJ2-2, with a possible D match to TRBD1 (5 bases). In germline, CDR1 is MNHNS, CDR2 SASEGT. The CDR3 contains 13 residues. V gave up 7 bases and J gave up 1 base, with 7 bases separating them. CDR3 DNA sequence: TGTGCCAGCACCGACAGGAACACCGGGGAGCTGTTTTTT. Protein product: CASTDRNTGELFF.

This clone qualifies as medium-sized. The V and J genes are TRBV29-1 and TRBJ1-4; 7 bases are shared with TRBD1. V gave up 6 bases and J gave up 5 bases; unmatched junction bases: 15. The CDR3 extends over 16 amino acids. Per the germline V gene, CDR1 is SQVTM and CDR2 is ANQGSEA. CDR3 residues: CSVANPTGTVNEKLFF. The CDR3 coding sequence is TGCAGCGTAGCAAACCCTACCGGGACAGTGAATGAAAAACTGTTTTTT.